Shown below are 16 T cell receptor beta chains from a single sample sequenced in a study of blood T cell repertoires in COVID-19 (dated by TCRdb to 2020 to 2021). The receptor library was made with the immunoSEQ multiplex PCR assay. TCRdb obtained this table from immuneACCESS and retained in-frame rearrangements with V and J assigned. These tables miss some clones; where compared with another copy, unresolved V genes account for less than half of the shortfall, and the remainder is unexplained. The sample yields 390,000 or so clones; around 87% were counted once. Roughly 10% of the sample comes from the top ten. The sample comprised peripheral blood. These receptors came from a woman in her 30s with COVID-19, enrolled during active disease.

CDR3 amino acids: CASSWTSRLPYNEQFF. The CDR3, as DNA: TGTGCCAGCAGTTGGACTAGCCGTCTACCCTACAATGAGCAGTTCTTC. This chain uses TRBV2 with TRBJ2-1; 8 bases are shared with TRBD2. Germline CDR1 reads SNHLY; CDR2 reads FYNNEI. The CDR3 consists of 16 residues. V lost 5 bases and J lost 2; bases outside the gene matches: 8.

This chain links TRBV6-6 with TRBJ2-3, with TRBD2 matching over 10 bases. CDR1 and CDR2 from the germline V gene are MNHNY and SVGAGI (reference sequence). The junction had 4 bases not matched to a gene; V was cut back by 4 bases and J by 3 bases. The CDR3 loop spans 15 amino acids. CDR3 nucleotide sequence: TGTGCCAGCAGTTCTAGCGGGAGTGGAACAGATACGCAGTATTTT. This translates into CASSSSGSGTDTQYF.

V is TRBV29-1 and J is TRBJ2-3; D remains ambiguous. V lost 3 bases and J 5 bases, leaving 6 bases between the germline ends. Germline V gene lookup returns CDR1 SQVTM and CDR2 ANQGSEA. The CDR3 totals 11 residues. The CDR3 bases are TGCAGCGTTGAGGCAGGAGATACGCAGTATTTT. It is translated as CSVEAGDTQYF.

The chain carries TRBV5-1 and TRBJ2-1; 12 bases are a match to TRBD2. CDR1 is SGHRS and CDR2 is YFSETQ in the germline V gene. The CDR3 has 16 residues. V lost 3 bases, J lost 7 bases, and 8 bases stayed unmatched. CDR3 in DNA: TGCGCCAGCAGCTCATCTAGCGGGAGGGCCCAGAATGAGCAGTTCTTC. It translates to CASSSSSGRAQNEQFF.

By proportion, this clone is medium-sized. The J gene is TRBJ2-7, the V gene TRBV7-9, with D perhaps matching TRBD2 (5 bases). CDR3 length equals 15 residues. Germline CDR1 and CDR2: SEHNR and FQNEAQ (reference sequence). V was pared by 5 bases and J by 4 bases, with 18 bases between. The CDR3 coding sequence is TGTGCCAGCAGCCTCCTAAACGCGGGTGATTACGAGCAGTACTTC. Translating it yields CASSLLNAGDYEQYF. Full variable domain (outside the CDR3, taken from reference TRBV7-9 and TRBJ2-7): DTGVSQNPRHKITKRGQNVTFRCDPISEHNRLYWYRQTLGQGPEFLTYFQNEAQLEKSRLLSDRFSAERPKGSFSTLEIQRTEQGDSAMYLCASSLLNAGDYEQYFGPGTRLTVT.

The chain recombines TRBV29-1 with TRBJ1-1, with TRBD1 matching 7 bases. The CDR3 has 13 residues. The V segment lost 6 bases and the J segment 5 bases; nucleotides outside the gene matches: 9. The germline V gene has CDR1 SQVTM and CDR2 ANQGSEA. The CDR3 nucleotides read TGCAGCGTGGACACAGGGGCGGAAACTGAAGCTTTCTTT. It is translated as CSVDTGAETEAFF. Looking up the rest from reference TRBV29-1 and TRBJ1-1 gives the full variable domain: SAVISQKPSRDICQRGTSLTIQCQVDSQVTMMFWYRQQPGQSLTLIATANQGSEATYESGFVIDKFPISRPNLTFSTLTVSNMSPEDSSIYLCSVDTGAETEAFFGQGTRLTVV.

The V gene is TRBV6-2 or TRBV6-3, the J gene TRBJ2-3; TRBD2 agrees at 15 bases. The CDR3 consists of 18 residues. Germline V gene sequence: CDR1 MNHEY, CDR2 SVGEGT. The J segment lost 2 bases and the V segment lost 5 bases, leaving 8 bases of the junction unmatched. The CDR3, as DNA: TGTGCCAGCAGTACGAGGCGGACTAGCGGGAGGGACACAGATACGCAGTATTTT. It encodes CASSTRRTSGRDTDTQYF.

The J gene is TRBJ1-4, the V gene TRBV3-1 (or the pseudogene TRBV3-2); D call uncertain. Germline CDR1 and CDR2: LGHDT and YNNKEL (reference sequence). V was cut by 1 base and J by 0 bases, with 9 bases left in between. The CDR3 runs to 16 residues. The chain's CDR3 is CASSQAGIATNEKLFF. The CDR3 DNA follows: TGTGCCAGCAGCCAAGCCGGGATAGCAACTAATGAAAAACTGTTTTTT.

The rearrangement joins TRBV3-1 (or the pseudogene TRBV3-2) to TRBJ2-6, with D possibly matching TRBD1 (6 bases). The CDR3 has 16 amino acids. Trimming removed 6 bases from V and 0 bases from J, with 12 bases in between. The germline V gene has CDR1 LGHDT and CDR2 YNNKEL (reference sequence). DNA for the CDR3: TGTGCCAGCAGTCCGGACAGTAGCTCTGGGGCCAACGTCCTGACTTTC. Translation gives CASSPDSSSGANVLTF.

The chain uses TRBV10-3 and TRBJ2-3, with TRBD1 matching 9 bases. Germline CDR1 reads ENHRY; CDR2 reads SYGVKD. The V and J ends lost 6 bases and 0 bases, in that order; junction bases with no gene match: 4. This CDR3 has 15 residues. The CDR3 bases are TGTGCCATCAGGGAGACAGGGGGTAGCACAGATACGCAGTATTTT. Encoded protein: CAIRETGGSTDTQYF.

The J gene is TRBJ2-5, the V gene TRBV7-6; D uncertain. The CDR3 is 12 amino acids. The V gene's germline CDR1 is SGHVS and CDR2 FNYEAQ. Trimming shortened V by 2 bases and J by 5 bases, and 6 bases separated the two germline ends. The CDR3 region is CASSLQAETQYF. CDR3 in DNA: TGTGCCAGCAGCTTACAGGCTGAGACCCAGTACTTC.

V is TRBV29-1 and J is TRBJ1-3; 8 positions match TRBD1. With 2 bases clipped from V and 6 bases from J, the junction kept 0 bases outside the gene matches. This CDR3 spans 12 amino acids. Per germline, CDR1 SQVTM and CDR2 ANQGSEA. CDR3 sequence (DNA): TGCAGCGTTGAACAGGGGGCAAACACCATATATTTT. Translated, it gives CSVEQGANTIYF.

This clone was seen just once. The genes are TRBV9 and TRBJ2-2; 8 positions agree with TRBD2. V lost 0 bases and J lost 4; bases outside the gene matches: 2. The germline V gene has CDR1 SGDLS and CDR2 YYNGEE. The CDR3 has 15 residues. The CDR3 DNA follows: TGTGCCAGCAGCGTAGGGGGACTAGGCACCGGGGAGCTGTTTTTT. Amino acids: CASSVGGLGTGELFF.

This chain links TRBV5-1 with TRBJ2-3, with 7 bases lining up with TRBD1. The ends lost 1 base at V and 4 bases at J; junction bases unmatched: 3. The CDR3 spans 14 residues. Looked up from germline, CDR1 is SGHRS and CDR2 is YFSETQ. The CDR3 here is CASSLRGPADTQYF. CDR3 DNA: TGCGCCAGCAGCTTGAGGGGGCCCGCAGATACGCAGTATTTT.

This rearrangement joins TRBV28 to TRBJ2-3, with a weak D call TRBD1 (7 bases). This CDR3 contains 15 residues. Germline-derived CDR1 and CDR2 are MDHEN and SYDVKM. Between the trimmed V and J ends, which lost 3 bases and 5 bases, there was a span of 15 bases. CDR3 nucleotides: TGTGCCAGCAGTTTTGGCCAGGGGGGTGGAGATACGCAGTATTTT. This gives the protein CASSFGQGGGDTQYF.

The chain links TRBV2 to TRBJ2-4, with D maybe TRBD1 (5 bases). The CDR3 sequence is 17 residues long. V was clipped by 2 bases and J by 0 bases, with 14 bases between them. Per the germline V gene, CDR1 is SNHLY and CDR2 is FYNNEI. The CDR3 reads CASSESETVLAKNIQYF. The DNA for the CDR3 is TGTGCCAGCAGTGAATCGGAGACAGTCCTAGCCAAAAACATTCAGTACTTC. Filled out from reference TRBV2 and TRBJ2-4, the complete variable domain reads EPEVTQTPSHQVTQMGQEVILRCVPISNHLYFYWYRQILGQKVEFLVSFYNNEISEKSEIFDDQFSVERPDGSNFTLKIRSTKLEDSAMYFCASSESETVLAKNIQYFGAGTRLSVL.